The 20 T cell receptor beta chains listed next were all sequenced from one sample in a study of blood T cell repertoires in COVID-19. Sequenced by immunoSEQ multiplex PCR; TCRdb stores in-frame clones only, minus some. The table includes 110,000 to 150,000 clones, 76% detected once. Sequenced material: peripheral blood. These receptors were obtained from a man aged 55 to 70 with acute or convalescent COVID-19.

The V call is TRBV12-3 or TRBV12-4, the J call TRBJ2-1; 7 bases are a match to TRBD2. The V gene end was trimmed by 10 bases and the J gene end by 6 bases; junction bases not matched to a gene: 9. This CDR3 spans 13 amino acids. In nucleotides, the CDR3 is TGTGCCACCCGGGGGGAGGGCCCCAATGAGCAGTTCTTC. Translation gives CATRGEGPNEQFF.

J is TRBJ1-1 and V is TRBV19; D remains ambiguous. Germline V gene lookup returns CDR1 LNHDA and CDR2 SQIVND (reference sequence). The CDR3 covers 15 residues. V was pared by 4 bases and J by 5 bases, with 17 bases between. The CDR3 DNA reads as TGTGCCAGTAGTACCCGTCTGGCGGGTTATACTGAAGCTTTCTTT. It is translated as CASSTRLAGYTEAFF.

This chain joins TRBV4-1 and TRBJ1-2; TRBD1 aligns across 8 bases. This CDR3 is built from 16 residues. CDR1 is MGHRA and CDR2 is YSYEKL in the germline V gene. Trimming at V came to 5 bases and at J to 2 bases, leaving 10 bases not matched to a gene. CDR3 DNA sequence: TGCGCCAGCAGCTCCACGACAAGGACAGGGAACTATGGCTACACCTTC. Translating gives CASSSTTRTGNYGYTF.

The chain links TRBV27 to TRBJ1-1, with 8 bases identical to TRBD1. This CDR3 has 14 residues. V trimming: 5 bases; J trimming: 4 bases; junction bases outside the gene matches: 6. CDR1 is MNHEY and CDR2 is SMNVEV in the germline V gene (reference sequence). CDR3 sequence (DNA): TGTGCCAGCAGTAAAGGACAGGGAGGCACTGAAGCTTTCTTT. Encoded protein: CASSKGQGGTEAFF.

The chain recombines TRBV5-4 with TRBJ2-3; 12 bases agree with TRBD2. With 2 bases clipped from V and 11 bases from J, the junction kept 9 bases outside the gene matches. The CDR3 contains 15 residues. Looked up from germline, CDR1 is SGHNT and CDR2 is YYREEE (reference sequence). The CDR3 here is CASSFSSTSGSGQYF. The CDR3 DNA reads as TGTGCCAGCAGCTTCAGTTCGACTAGCGGGAGTGGGCAGTATTTT.

V usage is TRBV27 and J usage is TRBJ2-1, with 7 bases identical to TRBD2. With V trimmed by 10 bases and J by 0 bases, 9 bases remained unmatched. Germline V gene data show CDR1 as MNHEY and CDR2 as SMNVEV (reference sequence). The CDR3 covers 15 residues. The CDR3 is CATDEAGSSYNEQFF. The CDR3 DNA is TGTGCCACCGACGAAGCGGGGAGCTCCTACAATGAGCAGTTCTTC.

This clone occurred once. The gene calls are TRBV7-6 and TRBJ2-1, with D possibly TRBD2 on 6 matching bases. V was shortened by 5 bases and J by 8 bases, with 19 bases between the two germline ends. Germline loops: CDR1 SGHVS, CDR2 FNYEAQ. CDR3 length: 15 amino acids. The DNA of the CDR3 is TGTGCCAGCAGCGGCGCTGGGCCGGGGGTGGATGAGCAGTTCTTC. It codes for CASSGAGPGVDEQFF.

The chain employs TRBV3-1 (or the pseudogene TRBV3-2) and TRBJ2-3, with 7 bases that match TRBD2. Germline loops: CDR1 LGHDT, CDR2 YNNKEL (reference sequence). The length of the CDR3 is 14 residues. J gave up 9 bases and V 2 bases, and 8 bases lay outside the gene matches. For the CDR3, the DNA is TGTGCCAGCAGCCAAACGGCTAGCGGTGGGACGCAGTATTTT. Encoded protein: CASSQTASGGTQYF.

With regard to this clone: In the same sample, other DNA sequences code for this CDR3. The DNA of the CDR3 is TGTGCCAGCTCACCGGGGGGTGCTCAAGAGACCCAGTACTTC. Its translation: CASSPGGAQETQYF. The V and J genes are TRBV18 and TRBJ2-5; D perhaps matches TRBD2 (6 bases). This CDR3 spans 14 amino acids. With 3 bases removed from V and 2 bases from J, the gap between germline ends came to 10 bases. From germline, CDR1 is KGHSH and CDR2 LQKENI. Drawing the rest from reference TRBV18 and TRBJ2-5, the complete variable domain is NAGVMQNPRHLVRRRGQEARLRCSPMKGHSHVYWYRQLPEEGLKFMVYLQKENIIDESGMPKERFSAEFPKEGPSILRIQQVVRGDSAAYFCASSPGGAQETQYFGPGTRLLVL.

The CDR3 sequence is CASSLWRQGGGYTF. CDR3 nucleotides: TGTGCCAGCAGCCTGTGGCGACAGGGTGGCGGCTACACCTTC. The chain couples TRBV6-5 to TRBJ1-2; 7 bases match TRBD1. The CDR3 length is 14 residues. The germline V gene has CDR1 MNHEY and CDR2 SVGAGI. Trimming took 6 bases from V and 8 from J; bases not matched to a gene: 12.

This clone showed up just a few times. The genes are TRBV28 and TRBJ2-1; D gene uncertain. CDR1 and CDR2 (germline): MDHEN, SYDVKM. This CDR3 is built from 12 residues. V was cut by 3 bases and J by 3 bases, with 3 bases left in between. The CDR3 bases are TGTGCCAGCAGTTTCATCTACAATGAGCAGTTCTTC. Encoded protein: CASSFIYNEQFF. The whole variable domain, filled in from reference TRBV28 and TRBJ2-1, reads DVKVTQSSRYLVKRTGEKVFLECVQDMDHENMFWYRQDPGLGLRLIYFSYDVKMKEKGDIPEGYSVSREKKERFSLILESASTNQTSMYLCASSFIYNEQFFGPGTRLTVL.

Of note for this clone: Compared with germline, one end of the junction differs, possibly owing to a read error. The rearrangement links TRBV7-7 to TRBJ2-2, with TRBD2 identical over 10 bases. CDR3 length: 17 residues. CDR1 SSHAT and CDR2 FNYEAQ come from the germline V gene (reference sequence). The CDR3, as DNA: TGTGCTAGCAGCTTAGTAGCTAGCGGGGGGAACACCGGGGAGCTGTTTTTT. The encoded protein is CASSLVASGGNTGELFF.

The V and J genes are TRBV5-1 and TRBJ2-7; 8 bases are a match to TRBD2. The germline CDR1 and CDR2 sequences are SGHRS and YFSETQ. V was clipped by 4 bases and J by 4 bases; unmatched bases: 10. The CDR3 length is 15 residues. For the CDR3, the DNA is TGCGCCAGCAGCCCACCTGCAAGCGGGAGTTACGAGCAGTACTTC. Protein sequence: CASSPPASGSYEQYF. Drawing the rest from reference TRBV5-1 and TRBJ2-7, the complete variable domain is KAGVTQTPRYLIKTRGQQVTLSCSPISGHRSVSWYQQTPGQGLQFLFEYFSETQRNKGNFPGRFSGRQFSNSRSEMNVSTLELGDSALYLCASSPPASGSYEQYFGPGTRLTVT.

The chain recombines TRBV27 with TRBJ2-7, with 8 bases aligning to TRBD2. This CDR3 is 15 amino acids long. V lost 6 bases and J lost 0; bases outside the gene matches: 7. Germline V gene data show CDR1 as MNHEY and CDR2 as SMNVEV (reference sequence). The CDR3 bases are TGTGCCAGCAGACCCGGGAGGGCAGGCTCCTACGAGCAGTACTTC. Translation: CASRPGRAGSYEQYF.

This clone has a single count. The chain links TRBV6-1 to TRBJ1-2; 7 nucleotides match TRBD1. Germline assignment: CDR1 MNHNS and CDR2 SASEGT. V was pared by 0 bases and J by 4 bases, with 5 bases of the junction left unmatched. The length of the CDR3 is 15 residues. The CDR3 region is CASSEAQTGPYGYTF. Written as DNA, the CDR3 is TGTGCCAGCAGTGAAGCGCAGACAGGGCCCTATGGCTACACCTTC.

This clone was detected ten times or more. CDR3 nucleotides: TGCGCCAGCAGCAAGGAAGCGGATAGCTCCTACAATGAGCAGTTCTTC. Its translation: CASSKEADSSYNEQFF. The gene calls are TRBV5-1 and TRBJ2-1, with D possibly matching TRBD2 (5 bases). Germline V gene data show CDR1 as SGHRS and CDR2 as YFSETQ. The CDR3 length is 16 residues. Trimming took 4 bases from V and 0 from J, leaving 14 bases between them.

The chain uses TRBV18 and TRBJ2-7, with 8 nucleotides matching TRBD1. CDR1 KGHSH and CDR2 LQKENI come from the germline V gene. The V segment lost 3 bases and the J segment 5 bases; nucleotides outside the gene matches: 6. The CDR3 runs 14 residues. This chain's CDR3 is CASSPTGVTDEQYF. The CDR3 region has the DNA TGTGCCAGCTCACCGACAGGGGTAACGGACGAGCAGTACTTC.

V gene TRBV2 combines with J gene TRBJ2-5; 15 nucleotides line up with TRBD2. V trimming: 6 bases; J trimming: 6 bases; junction bases outside the gene matches: 2. The germline gives CDR1 SNHLY, CDR2 FYNNEI. The CDR3 spans 14 residues. This CDR3 is CASRGTSGRQTQYF. The CDR3 coding sequence is TGTGCCAGCAGGGGGACTAGCGGGAGGCAGACCCAGTACTTC.

The chain combines TRBV10-3 with TRBJ2-3; a possible D gene is TRBD2 (5 bases). This CDR3 comprises 11 residues. V shed 10 bases and J shed 3 bases, with 8 bases lying between them. Germline lookup yields CDR1 ENHRY and CDR2 SYGVKD. The CDR3 region has the DNA TGTGCCACCGAGGGTACAGATACGCAGTATTTT. This gives the protein CATEGTDTQYF.

J is TRBJ2-5 and V is TRBV5-1; maybe TRBD2 (6 bases). The CDR3 runs to 13 residues. Germline V gene sequence: CDR1 SGHRS, CDR2 YFSETQ. Trimming left V 4 bases short and J 5 bases short, with 12 bases between. The CDR3 nucleotides are TGCGCCAGCAGCGGACTTGCGGGGGAGACCCAGTACTTC. Translation: CASSGLAGETQYF.